This T cell receptor (beta chain) comes out of a study of shared clonotypes between healthy human individuals. The study's findings and limits: Generally, naive subsets (rather than memory subsets) showed larger estimated richness.

Produced via immunoSEQ multiplex PCR; TCRdb's table is partial and in-frame only. The repertoire holds over a million clones, approximately 98.5% seen once, with 0.3% to 0.45% in the top ten. This clone was observed a single time. The antigen remains undetermined. The source of this sequence is a man between 25 and 39 years old in good health. The source material was naive CD4+ T cells sorted from blood. Regarding subset: CD45RA+ positively selected.

The CDR3 loop reads CAWSVLLLGNTIYF. The CDR3 DNA sequence: TGTGCCTGGAGTGTACTCCTCCTGGGAAACACCATATATTTT. The V call is TRBV30, the J call TRBJ1-3; D remains ambiguous. Deletions cut 0 bases from V and 4 bases from J, with 10 bases between. Per germline, CDR1 GTSNPN and CDR2 SVGIG (reference sequence). CDR3 size: 14 residues.